The 9 T cell receptor beta chains presented below share a single source sample, sequenced in a study of monozygotic twins with inflammatory bowel disease. One entry per CDR3 protein, without DNA, is what TCRdb gives after re-calling the 5' RACE reads. The sample has around 380,000 distinct CDR3 sequences. The sample taken for sequencing was blood. All receptors derive from a human donor with ulcerative colitis or Crohn's disease, or a healthy co-twin of an affected twin (not recorded which).

J is TRBJ2-2 and V is TRBV10-3. Germline values: CDR1 ENHRY, CDR2 SYGVKD. CDR3 length: 14 amino acids. The CDR3 protein is CAISEDTATGELFF.

V is TRBV5-1 and J is TRBJ2-6. Germline assignment: CDR1 SGHRS and CDR2 YFSETQ. The CDR3 sequence is 14 residues long. The CDR3 sequence: CASSRTSGANVLTF.

The chain combines TRBV7-3 with TRBJ2-3; TCRdb picks TRBD2, but there is no DNA to check that call. CDR1 SGHTA and CDR2 FQGTGA come from the germline V gene. This CDR3 spans 15 amino acids. The CDR3 protein is CASSLAGEARDTQYF.

The chain links TRBV27 to TRBJ2-1. The CDR3 runs to 12 residues. Looked up from germline, CDR1 is MNHEY and CDR2 is SMNVEV (reference sequence). The CDR3 loop is CASSSNANEQFF.

The rearrangement uses TRBV3-1 and TRBJ1-1. The CDR3 extends over 15 amino acids. Germline CDR1 reads LGHDT; CDR2 reads YNNKEL (reference sequence). CDR3: CASSQLPVTNTEAFF.

CDR3 amino acids: CASSQVDSGQETQYF. V usage is TRBV3-1 and J usage is TRBJ2-5; TCRdb returns TRBD2, unconfirmable since there is no DNA. The CDR3 consists of 15 residues. In germline, CDR1 is LGHDT, CDR2 YNNKEL (reference sequence).

This sequence joins TRBV20-1 and TRBJ2-7; TCRdb calls TRBD1, which cannot be checked without DNA. Germline V lookup: CDR1 DFQATT, CDR2 SNEGSKA (reference sequence). The CDR3 runs to 12 residues. The CDR3 sequence: CSARPAGVEQYF.

The chain carries TRBV12-3 or TRBV12-4 and TRBJ2-2; TCRdb gives TRBD1 as the D gene, but with no DNA this cannot be confirmed. CDR3 size: 14 residues. The CDR3 reads CASRDRVKTGELFF.

This chain uses TRBV6-1 with TRBJ2-1; without DNA, the TCRdb call of TRBD1 cannot be checked. Germline loops: CDR1 MNHNS, CDR2 SASEGT. The CDR3 length is 15 residues. This CDR3 is CASRPAGTAFNEQFF.